This is a list of T cell receptor beta chains from one sample in a study of cytomegalovirus exposure and HLA in healthy donors. Data came from immunoSEQ multiplex PCR; TCRdb stores just in-frame clones and leaves some out. Its clone listing holds roughly 74,000 clones. Sequences were obtained from PBMCs. The receptor source for this set is a female donor in good health and CMV-seropositive. CDR3s include the opening cysteine and the closing phenylalanine or tryptophan. Fields, in order: V gene, D gene, J gene, CDR3 protein, CDR3 DNA. D genes are given only for firm matches.

TRBV11-2,TRBD1,TRBJ1-2,CASSSLTGGRTYYGYTF,TGTGCCAGCAGCTCCCTGACAGGGGGTCGTACTTACTATGGCTACACCTTC
TRBV5-6,TRBD1,TRBJ1-2,CASSLTDRAYGYTF,TGTGCCAGCAGCTTAACCGACAGGGCCTATGGCTACACCTTC
TRBV18,TRBD1,TRBJ1-6,CASSQWDRFSYNSPLHF,TGTGCCAGCTCACAATGGGACAGGTTCTCCTATAATTCACCCCTCCACTTT
TRBV6-5,-,TRBJ1-1,CASSSVRVGTEAFF,TGTGCCAGCAGTTCGGTCAGGGTGGGCACTGAAGCTTTCTTT
TRBV19,-,TRBJ1-1,CASSIFSQLNTEAFF,TGTGCCAGTAGTATTTTTTCACAGCTGAACACTGAAGCTTTCTTT
TRBV29-1,-,TRBJ2-5,CSVESSRGYGETQYF,TGCAGCGTTGAATCCTCTAGGGGATACGGGGAGACCCAGTACTTC
TRBV6-1,-,TRBJ2-1,CASRGDPEGYNEQFF,TGTGCCAGCAGGGGGGACCCGGAGGGCTACAATGAGCAGTTCTTC
TRBV28,-,TRBJ2-7,CASSSPGLTNPDEQYF,TGTGCCAGCAGTTCCCCTGGATTGACAAATCCGGACGAGCAGTACTTC
TRBV30,-,TRBJ1-6,CACSTATYNSPLHF,TGTGCCTGCTCGACAGCCACCTATAATTCACCCCTCCACTTT
TRBV7-9,TRBD2,TRBJ2-1,CASSRMPGLDNEQFF,TGTGCCAGCAGCCGGATGCCGGGACTAGACAATGAGCAGTTCTTC
TRBV7-9,TRBD1,TRBJ1-6,CASSWDSNSPLHF,TGTGCCAGCAGCTGGGACAGTAATTCACCCCTCCACTTT
TRBV5-1,-,TRBJ2-1,CASSLYRGDEQFF,TGCGCCAGCAGCTTGTATAGGGGCGATGAGCAGTTCTTC
TRBV18,TRBD2,TRBJ2-1,CASSPRTSYNEQFF,TGTGCCAGCTCACCAAGGACTAGCTACAATGAGCAGTTCTTC
TRBV7-9,-,TRBJ2-3,CASSRGSTQYF,TGTGCCAGCAGCCGAGGAAGTACGCAGTATTTT
TRBV5-1,TRBD1,TRBJ2-7,CASSGGQASSYEQYF,TGCGCCAGCAGCGGCGGACAGGCCAGCTCCTACGAGCAGTACTTC
TRBV11-3,TRBD2,TRBJ2-1,CASSSREAGGYNEQFF,TGTGCCAGCAGTTCCCGGGAGGCGGGGGGGTACAATGAGCAGTTCTTC
TRBV29-1,TRBD2,TRBJ2-3,CSVEREADTQYF,TGCAGCGTTGAACGGGAGGCAGATACGCAGTATTTT
TRBV10-3,TRBD1,TRBJ1-5,CAISRGTGYFQPQHF,TGTGCCATCAGCCGCGGGACAGGGTATTTTCAGCCCCAGCATTTT
TRBV5-1,-,TRBJ2-7,CASSFSSRGEQYF,TGCGCCAGCAGCTTCTCTTCCAGGGGCGAGCAGTACTTC
TRBV5-1,TRBD1,TRBJ1-5,CASSETGGTQPQHF,TGCGCCAGCAGCGAGACAGGGGGCACCCAGCCCCAGCATTTT
TRBV15,TRBD1,TRBJ2-3,CATSRVVTGGPDTQYF,TGTGCCACCAGCAGAGTGGTAACAGGGGGACCAGATACGCAGTATTTT
TRBV19,TRBD1,TRBJ1-2,CASGSRGRKNYGYTF,TGTGCCAGTGGCAGTAGGGGGCGAAAGAACTATGGCTACACCTTC
TRBV19,-,TRBJ1-1,CASSTRENRVLNTEAFF,TGTGCCAGTAGTACCCGTGAAAACAGGGTATTGAACACTGAAGCTTTCTTT
TRBV6-5,TRBD1,TRBJ2-7,CASSSTGTGVIEQYF,TGTGCCAGCAGTTCAACCGGGACAGGGGTCATCGAGCAGTACTTC
TRBV6-5,-,TRBJ2-1,CASSFLAPPRLDEQFF,TGTGCCAGCAGTTTCCTTGCACCTCCTAGGCTCGATGAGCAGTTCTTC
TRBV18,-,TRBJ1-6,CASSPGGRNNSPLHF,TGTGCCAGCTCACCCGGGGGGCGGAATAATTCACCCCTCCACTTT
TRBV29-1,-,TRBJ2-2,CSVGWGAGELFF,TGCAGCGTGGGCTGGGGGGCCGGGGAGCTGTTTTTT
TRBV7-8,TRBD1,TRBJ1-5,CASSLRQGGDQPQHF,TGTGCCAGCAGCTTAAGACAGGGAGGTGATCAGCCCCAGCATTTT
TRBV9,TRBD2,TRBJ2-7,CASSVLAEPYEQYF,TGTGCCAGCAGCGTACTAGCGGAGCCCTACGAGCAGTACTTC
TRBV6-6,TRBD2,TRBJ2-7,CASELGGAGSKYF,TGTGCCAGCGAGCTCGGGGGGGCCGGATCGAAGTACTTC
TRBV5-1,TRBD1,TRBJ2-1,CASNRDSEYNEQFF,TGCGCCAGCAACCGGGACAGCGAATACAATGAGCAGTTCTTC